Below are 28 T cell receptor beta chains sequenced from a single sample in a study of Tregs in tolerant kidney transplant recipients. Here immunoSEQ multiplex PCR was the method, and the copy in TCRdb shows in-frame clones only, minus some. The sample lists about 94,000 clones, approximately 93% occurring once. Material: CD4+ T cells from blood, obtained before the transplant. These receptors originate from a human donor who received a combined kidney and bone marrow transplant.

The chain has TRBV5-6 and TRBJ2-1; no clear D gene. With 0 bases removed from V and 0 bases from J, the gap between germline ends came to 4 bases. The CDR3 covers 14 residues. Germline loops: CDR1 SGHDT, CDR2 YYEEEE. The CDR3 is CASSLGHSYNEQFF. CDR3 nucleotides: TGTGCCAGCAGCTTGGGTCACTCCTACAATGAGCAGTTCTTC.

The CDR3 DNA is TGTGCCAGCAGCTCCTCGGGACAGGGTTCACCCCTCCACTTT. Its protein is CASSSSGQGSPLHF. V and J are TRBV7-3 and TRBJ1-6; TRBD1 matches 9 bases. This CDR3 has 14 amino acids. The V segment lost 4 bases and the J segment 9 bases; nucleotides outside the gene matches: 4. Per the germline V gene, CDR1 is SGHTA and CDR2 is FQGTGA. The full variable domain, with the rest looked up from reference TRBV7-3 and TRBJ1-6, is GAGVSQTPSNKVTEKGKYVELRCDPISGHTALYWYRQSLGQGPEFLIYFQGTGAADDSGLPNDRFFAVRPEGSVSTLKIQRTERGDSAVYLCASSSSGQGSPLHFGNGTRLTVT.

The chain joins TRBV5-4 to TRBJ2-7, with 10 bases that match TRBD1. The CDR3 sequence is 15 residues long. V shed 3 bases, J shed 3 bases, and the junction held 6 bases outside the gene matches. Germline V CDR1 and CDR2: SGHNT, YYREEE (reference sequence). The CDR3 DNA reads TGTGCCAGCAGCTCCGGACAGGGGGTAGTCTACGAGCAGTACTTC. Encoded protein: CASSSGQGVVYEQYF.

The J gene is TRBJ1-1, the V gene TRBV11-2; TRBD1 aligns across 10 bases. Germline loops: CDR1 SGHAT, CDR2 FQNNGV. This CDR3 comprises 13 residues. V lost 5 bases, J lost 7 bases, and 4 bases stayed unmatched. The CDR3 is CASSLDRGVEAFF. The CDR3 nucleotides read TGTGCCAGCAGCCTGGACAGGGGGGTTGAAGCTTTCTTT.

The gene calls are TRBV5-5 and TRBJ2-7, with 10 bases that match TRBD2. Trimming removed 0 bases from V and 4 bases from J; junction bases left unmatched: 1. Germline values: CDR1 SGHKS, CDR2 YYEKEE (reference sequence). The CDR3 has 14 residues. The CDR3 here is CASSLGTSGYEQYF. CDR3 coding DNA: TGTGCCAGCAGCTTGGGGACTAGCGGATACGAGCAGTACTTC.

The CDR3 nucleotides are TGCGCCAGCAGCCGTCTAGCAGCGGGAGCTAACAATGAGCAGTTCTTC. The encoded protein is CASSRLAAGANNEQFF. The rearrangement joins TRBV4-1 to TRBJ2-1; 8 positions agree with TRBD2. Germline trimming cut 4 bases from V and 5 bases from J; bases unmatched to any gene: 10. This CDR3 has 16 amino acids. The V gene's germline CDR1 is MGHRA and CDR2 YSYEKL.

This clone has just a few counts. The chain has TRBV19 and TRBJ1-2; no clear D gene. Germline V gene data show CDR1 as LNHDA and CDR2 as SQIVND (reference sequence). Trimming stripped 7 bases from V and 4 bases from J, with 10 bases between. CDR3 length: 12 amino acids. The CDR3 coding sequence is TGTGCCAGTACAGGCAGCATCTATGGCTACACCTTC. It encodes CASTGSIYGYTF.

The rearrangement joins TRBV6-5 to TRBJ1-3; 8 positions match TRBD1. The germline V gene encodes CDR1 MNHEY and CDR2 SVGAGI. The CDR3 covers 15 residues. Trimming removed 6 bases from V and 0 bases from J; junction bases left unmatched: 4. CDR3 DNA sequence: TGTGCCAGCAGCAGACAGGGGAACTCTGGAAACACCATATATTTT. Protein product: CASSRQGNSGNTIYF.

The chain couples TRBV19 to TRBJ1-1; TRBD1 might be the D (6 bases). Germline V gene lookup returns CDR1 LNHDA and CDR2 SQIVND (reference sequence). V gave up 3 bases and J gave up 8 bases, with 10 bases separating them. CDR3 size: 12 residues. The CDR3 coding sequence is TGTGCCAGTAGTATGTCCGACAGGGAAGCTTTCTTT. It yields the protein CASSMSDREAFF. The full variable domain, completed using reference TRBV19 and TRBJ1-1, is DGGITQSPKYLFRKEGQNVTLSCEQNLNHDAMYWYRQDPGQGLRLIYYSQIVNDFQKGDIAEGYSVSREKKESFPLTVTSAQKNPTAFYLCASSMSDREAFFGQGTRLTVV.

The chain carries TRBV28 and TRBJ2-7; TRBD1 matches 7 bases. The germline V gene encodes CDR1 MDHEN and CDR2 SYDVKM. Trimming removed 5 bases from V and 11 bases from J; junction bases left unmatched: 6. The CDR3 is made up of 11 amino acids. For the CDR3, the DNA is TGTGCCAGCAGTAAGGGGGCAAGGGAGTACTTC. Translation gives CASSKGAREYF.

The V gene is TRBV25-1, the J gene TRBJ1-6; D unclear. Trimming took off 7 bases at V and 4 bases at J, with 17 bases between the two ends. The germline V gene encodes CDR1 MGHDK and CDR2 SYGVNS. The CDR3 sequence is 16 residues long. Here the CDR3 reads CASKLDTREYNSPLHF. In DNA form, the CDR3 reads TGTGCCAGCAAATTGGATACGCGGGAGTATAATTCACCCCTCCACTTT.

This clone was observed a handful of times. The CDR3 DNA reads TGTGCCAGCAGTGAAGCGGGGCAGAACAATGAGCAGTTCTTC. Translation gives CASSEAGQNNEQFF. V and J are TRBV6-1 and TRBJ2-1; possible D gene TRBD1, 5 bases. The germline V gene has CDR1 MNHNS and CDR2 SASEGT. The V and J ends lost 0 bases and 5 bases respectively, with 8 bases between them. The CDR3 loop spans 14 amino acids.

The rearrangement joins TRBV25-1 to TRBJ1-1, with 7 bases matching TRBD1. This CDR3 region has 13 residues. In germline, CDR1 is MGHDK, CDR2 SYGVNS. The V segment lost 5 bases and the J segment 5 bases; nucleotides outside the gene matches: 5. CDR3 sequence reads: CASSYRGGTEAFF. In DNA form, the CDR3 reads TGTGCCAGCAGTTACAGGGGCGGGACTGAAGCTTTCTTT.

CDR3: CASSLGAGGVNEQFF. The CDR3 region has the DNA TGTGCCAGCAGCTTAGGGGCAGGGGGAGTGAATGAGCAGTTCTTC. The V and J genes are TRBV7-2 and TRBJ2-1; 7 positions match TRBD1. Trimming at V came to 1 base and at J to 7 bases, leaving 7 bases not matched to a gene. The CDR3 is made up of 15 amino acids. CDR1 is SGHTA, CDR2 FQGNSA, per germline.

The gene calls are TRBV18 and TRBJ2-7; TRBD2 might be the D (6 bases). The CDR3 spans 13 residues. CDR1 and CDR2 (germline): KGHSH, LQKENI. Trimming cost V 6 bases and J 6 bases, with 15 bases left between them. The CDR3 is CASSQTGSGEQYF. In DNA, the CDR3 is TGTGCCAGCTCCCAAACCGGGAGTGGCGAGCAGTACTTC.

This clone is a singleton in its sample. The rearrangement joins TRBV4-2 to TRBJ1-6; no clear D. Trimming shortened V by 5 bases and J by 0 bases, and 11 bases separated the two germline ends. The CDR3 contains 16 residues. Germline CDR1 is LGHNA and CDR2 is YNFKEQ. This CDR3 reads CASSERESSYNSPLHF. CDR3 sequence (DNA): TGTGCCAGCAGCGAAAGGGAGAGCTCCTATAATTCACCCCTCCACTTT.

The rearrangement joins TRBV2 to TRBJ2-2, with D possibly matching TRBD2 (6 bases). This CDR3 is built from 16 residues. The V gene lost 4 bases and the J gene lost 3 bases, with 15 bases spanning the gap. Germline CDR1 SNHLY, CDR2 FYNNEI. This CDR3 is CASSARGRGDTGELFF. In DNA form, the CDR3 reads TGTGCCAGCAGTGCCCGGGGCCGCGGGGACACCGGGGAGCTGTTTTTT.

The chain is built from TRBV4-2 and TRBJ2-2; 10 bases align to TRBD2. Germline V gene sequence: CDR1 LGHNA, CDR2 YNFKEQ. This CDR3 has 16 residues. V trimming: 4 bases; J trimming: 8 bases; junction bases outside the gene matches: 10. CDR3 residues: CASSRKGETSGGELFF. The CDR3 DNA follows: TGTGCCAGCAGCCGCAAAGGCGAGACTAGCGGGGGGGAGCTGTTTTTT.

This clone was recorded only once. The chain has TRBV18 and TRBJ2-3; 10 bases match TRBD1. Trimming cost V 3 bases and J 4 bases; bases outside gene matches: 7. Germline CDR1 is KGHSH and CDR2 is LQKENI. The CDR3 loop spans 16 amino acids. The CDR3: CASSPRQGAFADTQYF. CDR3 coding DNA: TGTGCCAGCTCACCTCGACAGGGGGCTTTCGCAGATACGCAGTATTTT.

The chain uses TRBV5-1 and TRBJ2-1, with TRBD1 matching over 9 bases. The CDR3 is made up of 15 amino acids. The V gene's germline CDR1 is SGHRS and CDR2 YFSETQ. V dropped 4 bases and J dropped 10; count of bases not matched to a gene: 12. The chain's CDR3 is CASSRGQGLLREQFF. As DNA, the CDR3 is TGCGCCAGCAGCAGAGGACAGGGGCTCCTAAGGGAGCAGTTCTTC. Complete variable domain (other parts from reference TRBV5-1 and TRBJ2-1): KAGVTQTPRYLIKTRGQQVTLSCSPISGHRSVSWYQQTPGQGLQFLFEYFSETQRNKGNFPGRFSGRQFSNSRSEMNVSTLELGDSALYLCASSRGQGLLREQFFGPGTRLTVL.

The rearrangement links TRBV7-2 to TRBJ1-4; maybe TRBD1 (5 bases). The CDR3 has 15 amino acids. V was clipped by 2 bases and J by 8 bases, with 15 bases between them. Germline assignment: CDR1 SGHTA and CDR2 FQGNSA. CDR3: CASSLREGPGEKLFF. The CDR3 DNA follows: TGTGCCAGCAGCTTACGGGAGGGGCCAGGAGAAAAACTGTTTTTT.

The CDR3 sequence: CASSSGGRGGNTGELFF. In DNA form, the CDR3 reads TGTGCCAGCAGCTCCGGGGGGCGGGGAGGGAACACCGGGGAGCTGTTTTTT. V usage is TRBV11-1 and J usage is TRBJ2-2, with D possibly matching TRBD2 (7 bases). CDR3 length: 17 residues. V was pared by 4 bases and J by 1 base, with 16 bases between. CDR1 SGHAT and CDR2 FQDESV come from the germline V gene (reference sequence).

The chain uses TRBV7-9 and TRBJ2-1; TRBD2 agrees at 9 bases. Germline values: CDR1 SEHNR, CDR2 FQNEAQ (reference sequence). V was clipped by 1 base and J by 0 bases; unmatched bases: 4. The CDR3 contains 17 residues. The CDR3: CASSLGSGGPSYNEQFF. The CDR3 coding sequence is TGTGCCAGCAGCTTAGGCAGCGGGGGGCCCTCCTACAATGAGCAGTTCTTC. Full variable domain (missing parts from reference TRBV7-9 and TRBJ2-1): DTGVSQNPRHKITKRGQNVTFRCDPISEHNRLYWYRQTLGQGPEFLTYFQNEAQLEKSRLLSDRFSAERPKGSFSTLEIQRTEQGDSAMYLCASSLGSGGPSYNEQFFGPGTRLTVL.

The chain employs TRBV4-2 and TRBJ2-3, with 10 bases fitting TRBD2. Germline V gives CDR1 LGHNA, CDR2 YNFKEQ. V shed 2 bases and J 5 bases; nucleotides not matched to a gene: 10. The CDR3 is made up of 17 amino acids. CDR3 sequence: CASSQHTLAGVGDTQYF. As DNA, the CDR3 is TGTGCCAGCAGCCAACATACTCTAGCGGGAGTCGGAGATACGCAGTATTTT.

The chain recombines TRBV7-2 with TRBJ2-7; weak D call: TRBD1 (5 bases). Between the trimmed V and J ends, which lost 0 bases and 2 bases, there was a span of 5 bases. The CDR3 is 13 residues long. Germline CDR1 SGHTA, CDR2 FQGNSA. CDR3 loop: CASSLARAYEQYF. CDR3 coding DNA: TGTGCCAGCAGCTTAGCCAGGGCCTACGAGCAGTACTTC.

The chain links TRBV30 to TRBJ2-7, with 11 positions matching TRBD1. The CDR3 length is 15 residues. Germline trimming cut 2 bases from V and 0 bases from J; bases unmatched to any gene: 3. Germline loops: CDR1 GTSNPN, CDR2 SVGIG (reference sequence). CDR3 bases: TGTGCCTGGAGTAGGGACAGGGGGGTCTCCTACGAGCAGTACTTC. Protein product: CAWSRDRGVSYEQYF.

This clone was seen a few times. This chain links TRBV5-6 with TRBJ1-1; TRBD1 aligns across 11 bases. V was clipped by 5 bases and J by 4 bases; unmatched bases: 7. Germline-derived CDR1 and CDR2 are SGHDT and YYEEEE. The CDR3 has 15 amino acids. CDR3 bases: TGTGCCAGCAGGCGGACAGGGGGCGCGGGCACTGAAGCTTTCTTT. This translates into CASRRTGGAGTEAFF.

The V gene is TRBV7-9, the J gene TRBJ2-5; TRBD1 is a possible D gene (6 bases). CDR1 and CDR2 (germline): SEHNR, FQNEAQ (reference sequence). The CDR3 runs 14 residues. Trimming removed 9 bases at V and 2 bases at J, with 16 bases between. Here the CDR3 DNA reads TGTGCCAGTAGACGTGGGGGACAACAAGAGACCCAGTACTTC. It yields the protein CASRRGGQQETQYF.